The present entry profiles one T cell receptor beta chain with its context. It has no known antigen specificity. Qualities for individual bases were not recorded, and no much larger clone is one base off. Unstimulated Tregs (CD4+CD25+CD127-), CD4+ non-Tregs (CD4+CD25-), CD4 and CD8 cells were FACS-sorted from thawed PBMCs. Blood from healthy controls was obtained either from healthy volunteers or as purchased buffy coats. Healthy control blood was processed by Ficoll density gradient to PBMCs and cryopreserved; patient PBMCs were collected before and after transplant. This sample was included in a study of Tregs in tolerant kidney transplant recipients (dated 2019 in TCRdb). With respect to the entire study: The study used TCRbeta sequencing to identify donor-specific regulatory T cells before combined kidney and bone marrow transplantation, then tracked those cells after transplant. TCRbeta repertoire sequencing was used in a few healthy controls to compare several ways of expanding Tregs specific for an allogeneic donor. The research as a whole found: The study was constrained by small patient numbers, and validation of the findings is required in larger populations and under other immunosuppression protocols. Biological reproducibility was not examined directly, but technical replication error appeared to be minimal. The most biologically relevant and donor-specific TCRbeta repertoire appeared to be identified by expanding Tregs with activated donor B cells.

Genomic DNA was extracted from sorted cells with the QIAGEN DNeasy Blood and Tissue Kit for TCRbeta CDR3 sequencing. High-throughput TCRbeta CDR3 sequencing, which included PCR amplification with bias correction and internal controls, was done commercially through immunoSEQ. In the original analysis: A unique productive TCRbeta sequence was defined by the CDR3 nucleotide sequence when primers matched, and otherwise by the CDR3 amino acid sequence together with the Vbeta and Jbeta genes. To correct sorting error, sequences shared between sorted populations at a frequency ratio of 2:1 or less were removed; the rest were assigned to the higher population. Sequences were defined as donor-reactive when expanded at least 5-fold in CFSE-low cells versus unstimulated cells and present at a frequency of at least 0.01% in CFSE-low cells. Jensen-Shannon divergence, calculated on the top 100 TCRbeta sequences ranked by frequency, was used to quantify repertoire divergence. For any sample with multiple sequencing runs, sorting error was corrected in each run separately before the runs were pooled. TCRdb's version of the immuneACCESS table is confined to in-frame rearrangements and falls short of the full clone set. An unresolved V gene accounts for under half of the shortfall where checked; the remainder is of unknown origin. V and J calls and clone size follow that table, whereas D and trimming were derived from the DNA. Recorded for this sample are more than 90,000 clones; roughly nine tenths of them occurred a single time. Over 0.5% of the sample lies in the top ten.

Trimmed from V: 5 bases; trimmed from J: 1 base; junction bases lacking a gene match: 11. CDR1 and CDR2 are drawn from the germline V gene: SGHAT, FQNNGV. From the cysteine through the phenylalanine, the CDR3 covers 16 amino acids. The sequence is cut down to CDR3 DNA, 48 bases in frame from base 1. The receptor was derived from a human donor in good health. The sequenced sample was CD4+ T cells from blood. This chain is built from TRBV11-2 and TRBJ2-7; 7 central nucleotides agree with TRBD1. The CDR3 region has the sequence CASSVSGTEFSYEQYF. The DNA sequence reads TGTGCCAGCAGCGTCTCCGGGACAGAGTTTTCCTACGAGCAGTACTTC.